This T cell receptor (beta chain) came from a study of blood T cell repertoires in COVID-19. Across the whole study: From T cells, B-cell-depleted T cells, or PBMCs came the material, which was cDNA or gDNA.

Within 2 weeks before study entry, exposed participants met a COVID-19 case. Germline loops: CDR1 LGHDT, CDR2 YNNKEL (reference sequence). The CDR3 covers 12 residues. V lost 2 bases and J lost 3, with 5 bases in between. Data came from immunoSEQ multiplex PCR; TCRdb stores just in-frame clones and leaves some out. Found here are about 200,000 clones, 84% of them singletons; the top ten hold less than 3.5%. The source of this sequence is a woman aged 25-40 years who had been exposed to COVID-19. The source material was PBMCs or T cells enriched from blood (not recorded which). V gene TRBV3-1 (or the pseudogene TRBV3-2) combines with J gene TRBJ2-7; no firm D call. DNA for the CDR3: TGTGCCAGCAGCCAACGGTTCTACGAGCAGTACTTC. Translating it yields CASSQRFYEQYF.